These T cell receptor beta chains were read from a single sample in a study of cytomegalovirus exposure and HLA in healthy donors. TCRdb's table, derived via immunoSEQ multiplex PCR, lists solely in-frame clones and lacks some. The sample has about 100,000 clones, more than 70% seen once. Sequencing was performed on PBMCs. Receptor source: a man aged 25 to 45 in good health and CMV-seronegative. CDR3s include the opening cysteine and the closing phenylalanine or tryptophan. The D gene is left open where the match is weak. For some rows the clone size is stated as once, few or many, or as a class when expanded; others skip it.

length: 11
J: TRBJ2-7
V: TRBV6-5
size: -
D: -
DNA: TGTGCCAGCAGTCGTGCCTACGAGCAGTACTTC
CDR3: CASSRAYEQYF

length: 14
J: TRBJ2-2
V: TRBV28
size: -
D: TRBD1
DNA: TGTGCCAGCAGACCACAGGGGGCGACCGGGGAGCTGTTTTTT
CDR3: CASRPQGATGELFF

length: 13
J: TRBJ2-7
V: TRBV10-3
size: -
D: -
DNA: TGTGCCATCAGCGACGGGACAAACTACGAGCAGTACTTC
CDR3: CAISDGTNYEQYF

length: 13
J: TRBJ2-7
V: TRBV4-1
size: once
D: -
DNA: TGCGCCAGCAGCCCGGGACAAGCCTACGAGCAGTACTTC
CDR3: CASSPGQAYEQYF

length: 15
J: TRBJ2-5
V: TRBV28
size: -
D: TRBD1
DNA: TGTGCCAGCAGTTTCACAGGGGACCCTGGGGAGACCCAGTACTTC
CDR3: CASSFTGDPGETQYF

length: 12
J: TRBJ2-1
V: TRBV19
size: -
D: -
DNA: TGTGCCAGTAGTTCTCACATAAATGAGCAGTTCTTC
CDR3: CASSSHINEQFF

length: 14
J: TRBJ2-2
V: TRBV2
size: -
D: TRBD1
DNA: TGTGCCAGCGGCTTGGACAGGGGACCCGGGGAGCTGTTTTTT
CDR3: CASGLDRGPGELFF

length: 16
J: TRBJ2-5
V: TRBV4-3
size: -
D: -
DNA: TGCGCCAGCAGCCAAGATTTCGTCGGGAACCAAGAGACCCAGTACTTC
CDR3: CASSQDFVGNQETQYF

length: 15
J: TRBJ1-5
V: TRBV5-1
size: -
D: TRBD1
DNA: TGCGCCAGCAGCTTAGACGGACAGGGCAATCAGCCCCAGCATTTT
CDR3: CASSLDGQGNQPQHF

length: 18
J: TRBJ2-7
V: TRBV5-6
size: -
D: TRBD1
DNA: TGTGCCAGCAGCTCAGGGGGTTTTGCGAGAGGGGGCCCCTACGAGCAGTACTTC
CDR3: CASSSGGFARGGPYEQYF

length: 15
J: TRBJ2-5
V: TRBV2
size: -
D: TRBD1
DNA: TGTGCCAGCTGGGCCGGGACAGGGGACCAAGAGACCCAGTACTTC
CDR3: CASWAGTGDQETQYF

length: 13
J: TRBJ2-7
V: TRBV30
size: -
D: -
DNA: TGTGCCTGGAGTGAAGGGAGATGGTACGAGCAGTACTTC
CDR3: CAWSEGRWYEQYF

length: 15
J: TRBJ1-2
V: TRBV10-3
size: once
D: TRBD1
DNA: TGTGCCATCAGCTCCGGGACAGGGGTCAGTCGTGGCTACACCTTC
CDR3: CAISSGTGVSRGYTF

length: 14
J: TRBJ2-7
V: TRBV4-3
size: -
D: -
DNA: TGCGCCAGCAGCCAAGAGGCCAGGTCCTACGAGCAGTACTTC
CDR3: CASSQEARSYEQYF

length: 14
J: TRBJ1-1
V: TRBV11-2
size: -
D: -
DNA: TGTGCCAGCAGCTTGACGGGGGGGAACACTGAAGCTTTCTTT
CDR3: CASSLTGGNTEAFF

length: 16
J: TRBJ2-1
V: TRBV7-3
size: -
D: -
DNA: TGTGCCAGCAGCTTAGGAACGGCGGGCCCCTACAATGAGCAGTTCTTC
CDR3: CASSLGTAGPYNEQFF

length: 14
J: TRBJ1-5
V: TRBV5-5
size: -
D: TRBD1
DNA: TGTGCCAGCAGAGTTGACAGGGTCGGGCAGCCCCAGCATTTT
CDR3: CASRVDRVGQPQHF